This entry lists 7 T cell receptor beta chains sequenced from one sample in a study of cytomegalovirus exposure and HLA in healthy donors. PCR amplification relied on 60 Vbeta primers (plus 13 Jbeta primers). Assay used: immunoSEQ multiplex PCR; TCRdb lists only in-frame clones, some missing. The table lists some 180,000 clones, around 70% of them singletons. Sequenced input: PBMCs. These receptors were collected from a male donor in good health and CMV-seronegative.

The CDR3 nucleotides are TGTGCCAGCAGCCATCCGGGACTTCGCTACGAGCAGTACTTC. Residues: CASSHPGLRYEQYF. V is TRBV6-5 and J is TRBJ2-7, with D maybe TRBD2 (6 bases). Germline V gives CDR1 MNHEY, CDR2 SVGAGI. Trimming cost V 6 bases and J 3 bases, with 15 bases left between them. The CDR3 sequence is 14 residues long.

There are a few counts of this clone. The chain uses TRBV5-1 and TRBJ2-7, with a possible D match to TRBD1 (6 bases). Trimming cost V 1 base and J 6 bases, with 8 bases left between them. The CDR3 contains 12 residues. In germline, CDR1 is SGHRS, CDR2 YFSETQ. The CDR3 DNA sequence: TGCGCCAGCAGCTTGACAGGGTCCGAGCAGTACTTC. The encoded protein is CASSLTGSEQYF.

The V call is TRBV6-1, the J call TRBJ2-1; perhaps TRBD2 as D (5 bases). There are 11 residues in the CDR3. The germline CDR1 and CDR2 sequences are MNHNS and SASEGT. Trimming removed 6 bases from V and 10 bases from J, with 10 bases in between. For the CDR3, the DNA is TGTGCCAGCAGGGACTCCCCCGAGCAGTTCTTC. This gives the protein CASRDSPEQFF.

The genes are TRBV30 and TRBJ1-5, with 7 bases that match TRBD1. Germline assignment: CDR1 GTSNPN and CDR2 SVGIG (reference sequence). The V and J ends lost 3 bases and 6 bases, in that order; junction bases with no gene match: 8. There are 14 residues in the CDR3. CDR3 sequence (DNA): TGTGCCTGGAGCCACAGGGGAGGTCGTCAGCCCCAGCATTTT. Translating it yields CAWSHRGGRQPQHF.

This clone has only a few counts. J is TRBJ1-5 and V is TRBV10-3; D remains ambiguous. Germline V CDR1 and CDR2: ENHRY, SYGVKD. Trimming took off 10 bases at V and 6 bases at J, with 16 bases between the two ends. The CDR3 length is 13 residues. The CDR3 DNA reads as TGTGCCACCTCCGGGGAGAAGCTTCAGCCCCAGCATTTT. Translated, it gives CATSGEKLQPQHF.

This clone has just one count. CDR3 nucleotide sequence: TGTGCCAGCAGTTTAACAGAAGTGGGCACAGATACGCAGTATTTT. Protein product: CASSLTEVGTDTQYF. The chain employs TRBV27 and TRBJ2-3, with D unclear. Trimming shortened V by 2 bases and J by 1 base, and 10 bases separated the two germline ends. Germline CDR1 is MNHEY and CDR2 is SMNVEV (reference sequence). There are 15 residues in the CDR3.

V is TRBV2 and J is TRBJ2-1, with TRBD1 identical over 7 bases. V shed 9 bases, J shed 9 bases, and the junction held 17 bases outside the gene matches. There are 15 residues in the CDR3. Per germline, CDR1 SNHLY and CDR2 FYNNEI. The CDR3 coding sequence is TGTGCCAGTAAGGGACAGCCTCCAGATGTCGGTGAGCAGTTCTTC. It codes for CASKGQPPDVGEQFF.